The 18 T cell receptor beta chains below come from one sample, sequenced in a study of blood T cell repertoires in COVID-19. Libraries were prepared by immunoSEQ multiplex PCR; TCRdb keeps only in-frame clonotypes and omits some of them. The sample has just over 95,000 clones, more than 75% seen once. The sequencing sample was made of peripheral blood. The receptors here all came from an elderly man with acute or convalescent COVID-19.

The chain carries TRBV14 and TRBJ2-6; TRBD2 is a possible D gene (5 bases). Per germline, CDR1 SGHDN and CDR2 FVKESK. V was pared by 0 bases and J by 2 bases, with 14 bases between. The CDR3 is 18 residues long. This CDR3 is CASSQERTPAPGANVLTF. The CDR3 DNA reads TGTGCCAGCAGCCAAGAACGGACTCCCGCCCCTGGGGCCAACGTCCTGACTTTC.

The chain is built from TRBV4-3 and TRBJ1-1; a possible D gene is TRBD1 (6 bases). V was clipped by 2 bases and J by 3 bases, with 16 bases between them. Germline V gene lookup returns CDR1 LGHNA and CDR2 YSLEER. This CDR3 spans 16 amino acids. CDR3 sequence (DNA): TGCGCCAGCAGCCAACTCCTTGGACAGTTCCACACTGAAGCTTTCTTT. Its protein is CASSQLLGQFHTEAFF.

This clone was seen once. The genes are TRBV19 and TRBJ1-5; 9 bases align to TRBD1. This CDR3 contains 14 residues. With V trimmed by 5 bases and J by 7 bases, 6 bases remained unmatched. CDR1 and CDR2 from the germline V gene are LNHDA and SQIVND (reference sequence). Written as DNA, the CDR3 is TGTGCCAGTAGTCTGGACAGGGGTAACCAGCCCCAGCATTTT. Translated: CASSLDRGNQPQHF.

The chain carries TRBV5-1 and TRBJ2-2; D may be TRBD2 (5 bases). Germline assignment: CDR1 SGHRS and CDR2 YFSETQ. V was shortened by 4 bases and J by 1 base, with 8 bases between the two germline ends. The CDR3 length is 14 residues. Here the CDR3 reads CASSPGLNTGELFF. CDR3 nucleotide sequence: TGCGCCAGCAGCCCCGGACTGAACACCGGGGAGCTGTTTTTT.

This clone was seen once. The chain recombines TRBV7-9 with TRBJ2-7, with TRBD1 identical over 11 bases. The CDR3 runs to 16 residues. The germline CDR1 and CDR2 sequences are SEHNR and FQNEAQ (reference sequence). Trimming took 6 bases from V and 0 from J; bases not matched to a gene: 7. CDR3 sequence reads: CASSYSGTGGSYEQYF. The CDR3 nucleotides read TGTGCCAGCAGTTACTCCGGGACAGGGGGCTCCTACGAGCAGTACTTC.

This clone was detected only once. V and J are TRBV5-1 and TRBJ1-2; 8 nucleotides align to TRBD1. Germline CDR1 is SGHRS and CDR2 is YFSETQ. The CDR3 is made up of 14 amino acids. V lost 3 bases, J lost 9 bases, and 10 bases stayed unmatched. The CDR3 DNA reads TGCGCCAGCAGCTACACACAGGGGGGAATCAGCTACACCTTC. Its protein product is CASSYTQGGISYTF.

The chain recombines TRBV7-9 with TRBJ1-2; D is perhaps TRBD1 (6 bases). Trimming removed 6 bases from V and 8 bases from J, with 16 bases in between. Germline values: CDR1 SEHNR, CDR2 FQNEAQ (reference sequence). CDR3 length equals 13 residues. The CDR3 coding sequence is TGTGCCAGCAGGCCGGTGGGGGCCGGGGGCTACACCTTC. It encodes CASRPVGAGGYTF.

V is TRBV25-1 and J is TRBJ1-1, with D possibly TRBD1 on 6 matching bases. Germline CDR1 and CDR2: MGHDK and SYGVNS. V lost 6 bases and J lost 6, with 17 bases in between. The length of the CDR3 is 14 residues. The DNA for the CDR3 is TGTGCCAGCAGACGAGGGGGAAGGACCGCTGAAGCTTTCTTT. Residues: CASRRGGRTAEAFF.

The chain combines TRBV7-8 with TRBJ2-3; a weak D match, TRBD2 (5 bases). Trimming took off 5 bases at V and 0 bases at J, with 12 bases between the two ends. The germline V gene encodes CDR1 SGHVS and CDR2 FQNEAQ. The CDR3 has 15 residues. Here the CDR3 reads CASSAGPGSTDTQYF. The CDR3 DNA reads TGTGCCAGCAGCGCCGGTCCGGGGAGCACAGATACGCAGTATTTT.

V usage is TRBV30 and J usage is TRBJ2-1; the D gene is possibly TRBD2 (6 bases). The length of the CDR3 is 16 residues. Germline V gives CDR1 GTSNPN, CDR2 SVGIG (reference sequence). With 3 bases removed from V and 0 bases from J, the gap between germline ends came to 15 bases. CDR3 nucleotide sequence: TGTGCCTGGAGCTTAGCGGTTCCTAGCTCCTACAATGAGCAGTTCTTC. Protein: CAWSLAVPSSYNEQFF.

This clone was picked up one time. The chain joins TRBV5-1 to TRBJ2-3, with TRBD2 matching over 9 bases. With 4 bases clipped from V and 5 bases from J, the junction kept 11 bases outside the gene matches. Germline V gives CDR1 SGHRS, CDR2 YFSETQ. The CDR3 extends over 16 amino acids. CDR3 sequence (DNA): TGCGCCAGCAGCCCCCCCAGCGGGGGGTCGGTAGATACGCAGTATTTT. Its protein is CASSPPSGGSVDTQYF.

The CDR3 protein is CASSLDLYEQYF. The CDR3 nucleotides are TGCGCCAGCAGCTTGGATCTCTACGAGCAGTACTTC. The chain has TRBV5-1 and TRBJ2-7; D unclear. Germline values: CDR1 SGHRS, CDR2 YFSETQ. This CDR3 is built from 12 residues. Trimming pared 0 bases from V and 3 bases from J, leaving 4 bases between.

J is TRBJ2-5 and V is TRBV10-1; D possibly corresponds to TRBD2 (5 bases). Germline CDR1 WNHNN, CDR2 SYGVQD (reference sequence). V shed 2 bases and J shed 0 bases, with 13 bases lying between them. This CDR3 region has 16 residues. The CDR3 DNA reads as TGCGCCAGCAGTGAGGGCCTCCGGAGGAACCAAGAGACCCAGTACTTC. Translation gives CASSEGLRRNQETQYF.

The rearrangement links TRBV9 to TRBJ1-2; D remains ambiguous. The CDR3 has 14 residues. The germline CDR1 and CDR2 sequences are SGDLS and YYNGEE. The V end lost 0 bases, the J end lost 4 bases, and 10 bases lay between the germline ends. The CDR3 spells CASSVGPTTYGYTF. In nucleotides, the CDR3 is TGTGCCAGCAGCGTAGGGCCAACCACCTATGGCTACACCTTC.

The genes are TRBV11-2 and TRBJ2-3; no clear D. Germline V lookup: CDR1 SGHAT, CDR2 FQNNGV. Trimming left V 1 base short and J 5 bases short, with 4 bases between. CDR3 size: 12 residues. The CDR3 loop reads CASSLGVDTQYF. As DNA, the CDR3 is TGTGCCAGCAGCTTAGGAGTAGATACGCAGTATTTT.

This rearrangement joins TRBV18 to TRBJ2-7; TRBD1 aligns across 7 bases. The V segment lost 2 bases and the J segment 3 bases; nucleotides outside the gene matches: 4. This CDR3 has 14 residues. Germline-derived CDR1 and CDR2 are KGHSH and LQKENI. Written as DNA, the CDR3 is TGTGCCAGCTCACCAGGGGCAGGGGGCTACGAGCAGTACTTC. This sequence encodes CASSPGAGGYEQYF.

CDR3 in amino acids: CASSEAGGTTQYF. The CDR3, as DNA: TGTGCCAGCAGTGAGGCAGGGGGAACGACCCAGTACTTC. The V call is TRBV6-4, the J call TRBJ2-5, with 7 bases aligning to TRBD1. Germline CDR1 MRHNA, CDR2 SNTAGT. The CDR3 extends over 13 amino acids. Losses at the gene ends were 3 bases for V and 7 bases for J; bases not matched to a gene: 5.

This chain's CDR3 is CASSLAGWNSPLHF. The CDR3, as DNA: TGTGCCAGCAGCTTAGCAGGGTGGAATTCACCCCTCCACTTT. The rearrangement joins TRBV11-2 to TRBJ1-6, with a possible D match to TRBD1 (5 bases). The CDR3 has 14 amino acids. With 1 base removed from V and 7 bases from J, the gap between germline ends came to 8 bases. The germline V gene has CDR1 SGHAT and CDR2 FQNNGV.